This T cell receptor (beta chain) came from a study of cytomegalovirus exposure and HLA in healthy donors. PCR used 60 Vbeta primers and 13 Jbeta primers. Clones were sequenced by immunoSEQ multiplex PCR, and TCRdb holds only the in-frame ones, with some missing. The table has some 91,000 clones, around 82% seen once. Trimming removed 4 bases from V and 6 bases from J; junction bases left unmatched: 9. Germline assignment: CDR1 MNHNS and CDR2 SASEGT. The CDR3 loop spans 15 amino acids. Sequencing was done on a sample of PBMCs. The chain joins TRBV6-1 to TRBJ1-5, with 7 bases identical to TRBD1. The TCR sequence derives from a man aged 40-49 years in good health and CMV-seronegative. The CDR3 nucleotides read TGTGCCAGCAGTGGAACAGGGGAATTGGGTCAGCCCCAGCATTTT. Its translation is CASSGTGELGQPQHF.